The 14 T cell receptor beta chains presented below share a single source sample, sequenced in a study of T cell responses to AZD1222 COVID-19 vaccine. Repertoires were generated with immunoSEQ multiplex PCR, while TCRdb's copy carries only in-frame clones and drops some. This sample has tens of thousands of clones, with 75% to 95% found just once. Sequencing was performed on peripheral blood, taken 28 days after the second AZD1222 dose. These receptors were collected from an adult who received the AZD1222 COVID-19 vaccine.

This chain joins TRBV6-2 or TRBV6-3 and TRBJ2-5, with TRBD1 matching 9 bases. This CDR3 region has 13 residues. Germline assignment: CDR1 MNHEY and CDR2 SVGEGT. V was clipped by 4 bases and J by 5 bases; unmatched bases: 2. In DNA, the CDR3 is TGTGCCAGCAGTTCCGGGACAGGGGAGACCCAGTACTTC. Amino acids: CASSSGTGETQYF.

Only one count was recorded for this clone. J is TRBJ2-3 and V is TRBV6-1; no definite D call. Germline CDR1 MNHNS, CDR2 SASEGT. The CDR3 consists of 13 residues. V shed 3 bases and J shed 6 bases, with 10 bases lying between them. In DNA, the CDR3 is TGTGCCAGCAGTGAGTTGGCGGAGGATACGCAGTATTTT. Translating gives CASSELAEDTQYF.

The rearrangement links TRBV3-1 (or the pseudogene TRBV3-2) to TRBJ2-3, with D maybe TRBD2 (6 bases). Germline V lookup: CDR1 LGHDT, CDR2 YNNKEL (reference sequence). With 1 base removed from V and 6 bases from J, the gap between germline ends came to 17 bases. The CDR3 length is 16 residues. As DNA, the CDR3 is TGTGCCAGCAGCCAAGTGGGGACTCCTCCCAGGGATACGCAGTATTTT. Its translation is CASSQVGTPPRDTQYF.

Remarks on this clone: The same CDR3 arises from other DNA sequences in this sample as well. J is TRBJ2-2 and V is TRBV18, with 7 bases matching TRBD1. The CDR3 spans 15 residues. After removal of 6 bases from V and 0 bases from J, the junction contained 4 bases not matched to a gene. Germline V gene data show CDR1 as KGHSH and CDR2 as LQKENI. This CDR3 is CASSPGTANTGELFF. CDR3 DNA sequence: TGTGCCAGCTCCCCCGGGACAGCGAACACCGGGGAGCTGTTTTTT.

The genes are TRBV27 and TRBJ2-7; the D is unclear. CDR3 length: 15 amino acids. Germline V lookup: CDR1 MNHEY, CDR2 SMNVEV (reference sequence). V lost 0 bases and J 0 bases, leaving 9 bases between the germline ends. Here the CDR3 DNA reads TGTGCCAGCAGTTTATCGGGAACAAACTCCTACGAGCAGTACTTC. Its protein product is CASSLSGTNSYEQYF.

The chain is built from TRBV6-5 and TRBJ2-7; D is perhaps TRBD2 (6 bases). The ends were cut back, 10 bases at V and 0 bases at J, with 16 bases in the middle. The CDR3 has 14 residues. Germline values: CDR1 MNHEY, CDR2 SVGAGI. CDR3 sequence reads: CATLGTLSSYEQYF. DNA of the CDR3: TGTGCCACCTTAGGGACTCTCTCCTCCTACGAGCAGTACTTC.

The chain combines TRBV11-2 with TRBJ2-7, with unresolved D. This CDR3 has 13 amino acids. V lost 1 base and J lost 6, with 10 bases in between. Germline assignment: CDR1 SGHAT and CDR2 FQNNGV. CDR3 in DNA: TGTGCCAGCAGCTTAGGTACGACCAGCGAGCAGTACTTC. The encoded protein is CASSLGTTSEQYF.

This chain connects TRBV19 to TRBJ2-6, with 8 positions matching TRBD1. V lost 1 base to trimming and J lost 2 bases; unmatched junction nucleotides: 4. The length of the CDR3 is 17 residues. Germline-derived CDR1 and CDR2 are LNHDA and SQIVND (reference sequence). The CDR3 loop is CASSIVAGGAGANVLTF. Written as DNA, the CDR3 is TGTGCCAGTAGTATAGTGGCAGGGGGCGCTGGGGCCAACGTCCTGACTTTC.

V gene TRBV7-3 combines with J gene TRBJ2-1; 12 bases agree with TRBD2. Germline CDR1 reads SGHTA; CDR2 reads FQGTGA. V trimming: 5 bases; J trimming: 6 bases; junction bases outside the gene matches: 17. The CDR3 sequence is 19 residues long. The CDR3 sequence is CASSPYRRTSGKVANEQFF. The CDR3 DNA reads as TGTGCCAGCAGCCCTTACCGACGGACTAGCGGGAAAGTAGCCAATGAGCAGTTCTTC.

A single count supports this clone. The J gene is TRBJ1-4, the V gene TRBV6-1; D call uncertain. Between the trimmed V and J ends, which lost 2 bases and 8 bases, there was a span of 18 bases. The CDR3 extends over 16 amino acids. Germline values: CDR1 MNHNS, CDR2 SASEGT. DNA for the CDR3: TGTGCCAGCAGTGAACGGAACCGCAATAGGGCGGAAAAACTGTTTTTT. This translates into CASSERNRNRAEKLFF.

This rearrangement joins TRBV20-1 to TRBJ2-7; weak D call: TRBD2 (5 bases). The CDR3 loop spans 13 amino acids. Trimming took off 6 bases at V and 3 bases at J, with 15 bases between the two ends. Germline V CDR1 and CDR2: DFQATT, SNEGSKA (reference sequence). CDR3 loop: CSASTSRYYEQYF. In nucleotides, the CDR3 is TGCAGTGCGAGTACTAGTCGCTACTACGAGCAGTACTTC.

This chain's CDR3 is CASTSTGVKGTEAFF. For the CDR3, the DNA is TGTGCCAGCACCTCGACAGGCGTGAAGGGCACTGAAGCTTTCTTT. The chain is built from TRBV3-1 (or the pseudogene TRBV3-2) and TRBJ1-1; TRBD1 is a possible D gene (6 bases). The CDR3 spans 15 residues. Trimming pared 7 bases from V and 4 bases from J, leaving 19 bases between. From germline, CDR1 is LGHDT and CDR2 YNNKEL (reference sequence).

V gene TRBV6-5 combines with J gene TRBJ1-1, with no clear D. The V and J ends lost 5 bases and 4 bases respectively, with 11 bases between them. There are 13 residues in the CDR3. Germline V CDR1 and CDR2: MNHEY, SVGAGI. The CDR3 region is CASSHRARTEAFF. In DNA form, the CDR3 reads TGTGCCAGCAGTCATAGGGCGCGCACTGAAGCTTTCTTT.

The CDR3 DNA follows: TGTGCCACCAGCATAGCGGGTCTCTACAATGAGCAGTTCTTC. Its translation is CATSIAGLYNEQFF. The chain recombines TRBV15 with TRBJ2-1; 7 bases agree with TRBD2. J gave up 3 bases and V 4 bases, and 3 bases lay outside the gene matches. The CDR3 sequence is 14 residues long. CDR1 is LNHNV and CDR2 is YYDKDF in the germline V gene (reference sequence).